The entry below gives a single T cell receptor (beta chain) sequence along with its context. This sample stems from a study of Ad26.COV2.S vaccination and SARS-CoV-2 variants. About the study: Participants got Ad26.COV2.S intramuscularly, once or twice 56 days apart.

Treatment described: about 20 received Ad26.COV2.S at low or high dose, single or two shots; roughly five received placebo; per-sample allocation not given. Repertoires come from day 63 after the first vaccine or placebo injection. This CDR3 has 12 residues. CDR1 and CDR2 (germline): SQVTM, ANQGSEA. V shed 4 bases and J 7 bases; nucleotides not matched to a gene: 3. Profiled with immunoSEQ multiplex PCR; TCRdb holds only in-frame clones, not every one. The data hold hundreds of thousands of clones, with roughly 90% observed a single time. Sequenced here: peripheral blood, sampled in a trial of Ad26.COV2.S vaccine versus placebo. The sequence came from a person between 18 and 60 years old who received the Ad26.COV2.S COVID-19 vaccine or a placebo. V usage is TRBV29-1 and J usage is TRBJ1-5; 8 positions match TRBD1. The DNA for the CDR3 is TGCAGCGTTGGACAGGGGAGACAGCCCCAGCATTTT. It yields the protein CSVGQGRQPQHF. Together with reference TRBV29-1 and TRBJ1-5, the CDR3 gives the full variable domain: SAVISQKPSRDICQRGTSLTIQCQVDSQVTMMFWYRQQPGQSLTLIATANQGSEATYESGFVIDKFPISRPNLTFSTLTVSNMSPEDSSIYLCSVGQGRQPQHFGDGTRLSIL.